A single sample is the source of the 18 T cell receptor beta chains below, sequenced in a study of blood T cell repertoires in COVID-19. Data came from immunoSEQ multiplex PCR; TCRdb stores just in-frame clones and leaves some out. The sample shows 200,000 to 250,000 clones, over 80% of them seen only once. Sequenced: PBMCs or T cells enriched from blood (not recorded which). These receptors originate from a man aged 18 to 29 with acute COVID-19.

This clone was counted a few times. V and J are TRBV4-2 and TRBJ2-1; D is unclear. Trimming cost V 0 bases and J 7 bases, with 13 bases left between them. The CDR3 sequence is 15 residues long. Germline CDR1 LGHNA, CDR2 YNFKEQ. Here the CDR3 reads CASSQESLLGNEQFF. For the CDR3, the DNA is TGTGCCAGCAGCCAAGAGAGTCTCCTAGGAAATGAGCAGTTCTTC.

The V gene is TRBV7-2, the J gene TRBJ2-3, with 8 nucleotides matching TRBD2. The CDR3 loop spans 14 amino acids. Trimming removed 3 bases from V and 5 bases from J; junction bases left unmatched: 4. CDR1 is SGHTA and CDR2 is FQGNSA in the germline V gene. The CDR3 DNA follows: TGTGCCAGCAGCTTTGCGGGAGGTAGAGATACGCAGTATTTT. Translating it yields CASSFAGGRDTQYF. Full variable domain (outside the CDR3, taken from reference TRBV7-2 and TRBJ2-3): GAGVSQSPSNKVTEKGKDVELRCDPISGHTALYWYRQSLGQGLEFLIYFQGNSAPDKSGLPSDRFSAERTGGSVSTLTIQRTQQEDSAVYLCASSFAGGRDTQYFGPGTRLTVL.

V and J are TRBV28 and TRBJ2-3; D possibly corresponds to TRBD1 (6 bases). Germline V lookup: CDR1 MDHEN, CDR2 SYDVKM. The CDR3 runs 14 residues. V lost 5 bases and J lost 4, with 13 bases in between. CDR3 protein: CASSIRTGSDTQYF. Written as DNA, the CDR3 is TGTGCCAGCAGTATTCGAACAGGGTCAGATACGCAGTATTTT.

V and J are TRBV25-1 and TRBJ2-7; 7 bases are shared with TRBD2. Trimming took 5 bases from V and 3 from J; bases not matched to a gene: 16. The CDR3 has 17 amino acids. CDR1 and CDR2 from the germline V gene are MGHDK and SYGVNS. CDR3 in amino acids: CASSKASGALTVYEQYF. The CDR3 nucleotides read TGTGCCAGCAGTAAGGCTAGCGGAGCCCTAACGGTCTACGAGCAGTACTTC.

The chain joins TRBV30 to TRBJ1-4; 7 nucleotides align to TRBD1. Germline-derived CDR1 and CDR2 are GTSNPN and SVGIG (reference sequence). The CDR3 length is 15 residues. The junction had 6 bases not matched to a gene; V was cut back by 0 bases and J by 5 bases. CDR3 residues: CAWSVQGIGNEKLFF. CDR3 sequence (DNA): TGTGCCTGGAGTGTACAGGGGATTGGGAATGAAAAACTGTTTTTT. The whole variable domain, filled in from reference TRBV30 and TRBJ1-4, reads SQTIHQWPATLVQPVGSPLSLECTVEGTSNPNLYWYRQAAGRGLQLLFYSVGIGQISSEVPQNLSASRPQDRQFILSSKKLLLSDSGFYLCAWSVQGIGNEKLFFGSGTQLSVL.

The chain recombines TRBV11-2 with TRBJ2-1, with D uncertain. Deletions cut 4 bases from V and 1 base from J, with 5 bases between. The germline gives CDR1 SGHAT, CDR2 FQNNGV. This CDR3 has 13 amino acids. The CDR3 DNA sequence: TGTGCCAGCAGCTATAATTCCTACAATGAGCAGTTCTTC. Its protein is CASSYNSYNEQFF.

In DNA, the CDR3 is TGTGCCAGCAGTGAGCTAGCGGGCGCGATATACAATGAGCAGTTCTTC. It specifies CASSELAGAIYNEQFF. This rearrangement joins TRBV6-4 to TRBJ2-1, with 8 nucleotides matching TRBD2. Germline CDR1 MRHNA, CDR2 SNTAGT. The CDR3 covers 16 residues. The trim removed 3 bases at V and 4 bases at J, leaving 8 bases unmatched.

The rearrangement uses TRBV29-1 and TRBJ2-3, with D perhaps matching TRBD1 (5 bases). CDR3 size: 15 residues. Trimming stripped 0 bases from V and 5 bases from J, with 15 bases between. CDR1 is SQVTM and CDR2 is ANQGSEA in the germline V gene. Written as DNA, the CDR3 is TGCAGCGTTGAAGATCTTCTAGGGGTGGGAGATACGCAGTATTTT. This gives the protein CSVEDLLGVGDTQYF.

The rearrangement joins TRBV6-5 to TRBJ2-3; perhaps TRBD2 as D (5 bases). Germline V gene sequence: CDR1 MNHEY, CDR2 SVGAGI. V lost 0 bases, J lost 4 bases, and 8 bases lay in between. The CDR3 covers 14 residues. CDR3 nucleotides: TGTGCCAGCAGTTACTCGGTGCGGGCAGATACGCAGTATTTT. Translated, it gives CASSYSVRADTQYF.

The chain carries TRBV3-1 (or the pseudogene TRBV3-2) and TRBJ2-1; D possibly corresponds to TRBD1 (6 bases). The CDR3 length is 15 residues. The germline V gene encodes CDR1 LGHDT and CDR2 YNNKEL (reference sequence). The V gene lost 5 bases and the J gene lost 8 bases, with 19 bases spanning the gap. The CDR3: CASSSLVGAGDEQFF. The DNA for the CDR3 is TGTGCCAGCAGCTCCCTAGTGGGGGCAGGGGATGAGCAGTTCTTC.

This clone was counted once. V and J are TRBV11-1 and TRBJ1-2; 9 nucleotides line up with TRBD1. The V gene's germline CDR1 is SGHAT and CDR2 FQDESV (reference sequence). The junction had 8 bases not matched to a gene; V was cut back by 5 bases and J by 7 bases. This CDR3 has 14 residues. The CDR3 is CASSPPGQGFGYTF. In DNA, the CDR3 is TGTGCCAGCAGCCCCCCCGGACAGGGGTTTGGCTACACCTTC.

The V gene is TRBV6-5, the J gene TRBJ2-5, with 11 bases that match TRBD2. CDR3 size: 15 residues. Unmatched junction bases numbered 10, after V lost 6 bases and J lost 7 bases. The germline gives CDR1 MNHEY, CDR2 SVGAGI. The CDR3 loop reads CASRPVAGGAVTQYF. CDR3 bases: TGTGCCAGCAGACCAGTAGCGGGAGGGGCGGTGACCCAGTACTTC.

The chain couples TRBV11-3 to TRBJ1-1; no clear D gene. V was clipped by 4 bases and J by 6 bases, with 9 bases between them. The CDR3 is made up of 12 amino acids. The germline CDR1 and CDR2 sequences are SGHNT and YENEEA. In DNA form, the CDR3 reads TGTGCCAGCAGCTCCAACTCGGCTGAAGCTTTCTTT. Amino acid sequence: CASSSNSAEAFF.

The chain employs TRBV5-6 and TRBJ2-7; 10 bases are a match to TRBD2. This CDR3 region has 14 residues. Per germline, CDR1 SGHDT and CDR2 YYEEEE. After removal of 1 base from V and 6 bases from J, the junction contained 4 bases not matched to a gene. The CDR3 bases are TGTGCCAGCAGCTTGCGGCTAGCGGGAGCCGAGCAGTACTTC. Protein: CASSLRLAGAEQYF.

This clone came up once. The identical CDR3 is also encoded by other nucleotide sequences in the sample. The genes are TRBV30 and TRBJ2-7; 10 bases line up with TRBD2. Germline V CDR1 and CDR2: GTSNPN, SVGIG (reference sequence). The CDR3 has 14 residues. Trimming took 3 bases from V and 0 from J; bases not matched to a gene: 2. In nucleotides, the CDR3 is TGTGCCTGGAGCCTAGCGGGGGCCTCCTACGAGCAGTACTTC. Protein product: CAWSLAGASYEQYF.

V and J are TRBV5-1 and TRBJ2-3, with TRBD1 matching 8 bases. With 4 bases clipped from V and 3 bases from J, the junction kept 7 bases outside the gene matches. CDR3 length equals 15 residues. CDR1 is SGHRS, CDR2 YFSETQ, per germline. The CDR3 coding sequence is TGCGCCAGCAGCACTCAGGGGGCTCGGACAGATACGCAGTATTTT. Translation gives CASSTQGARTDTQYF.

The chain combines TRBV27 with TRBJ1-2, with 9 bases aligning to TRBD1. Looked up from germline, CDR1 is MNHEY and CDR2 is SMNVEV (reference sequence). Germline trimming cut 3 bases from V and 6 bases from J; bases unmatched to any gene: 5. This CDR3 comprises 14 residues. The CDR3 here is CASSLTGGKNGYTF. In nucleotides, the CDR3 is TGTGCCAGCAGTTTGACAGGGGGTAAAAATGGCTACACCTTC.

This rearrangement joins TRBV4-1 to TRBJ1-1; 8 nucleotides agree with TRBD1. Germline CDR1 reads MGHRA; CDR2 reads YSYEKL. V gave up 4 bases and J gave up 1 base; unmatched junction bases: 5. The CDR3 extends over 15 amino acids. The CDR3 DNA is TGCGCCAGCAGCCCTAAGACAGGGGCGAACACTGAAGCTTTCTTT. Translating it yields CASSPKTGANTEAFF.